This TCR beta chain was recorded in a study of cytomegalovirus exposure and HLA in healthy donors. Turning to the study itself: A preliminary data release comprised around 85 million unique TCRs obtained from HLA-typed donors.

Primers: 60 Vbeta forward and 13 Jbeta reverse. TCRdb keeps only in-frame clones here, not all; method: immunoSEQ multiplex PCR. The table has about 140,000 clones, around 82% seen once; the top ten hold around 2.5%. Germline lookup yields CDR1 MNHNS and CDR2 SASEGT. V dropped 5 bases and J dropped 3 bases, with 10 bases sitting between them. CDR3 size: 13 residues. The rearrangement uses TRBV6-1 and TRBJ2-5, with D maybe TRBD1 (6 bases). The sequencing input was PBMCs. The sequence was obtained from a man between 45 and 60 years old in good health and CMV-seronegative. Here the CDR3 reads CASSITGKETQYF. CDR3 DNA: TGTGCCAGCAGTATAACAGGGAAAGAGACCCAGTACTTC.